This TCR beta chain was profiled in a study of T cell responses to AZD1222 COVID-19 vaccine. The method was immunoSEQ multiplex PCR; TCRdb's version includes in-frame clones alone and lacks a portion of them. The sample gives 100,000 to 150,000 clones, 85% to 90% of which show up once; approximately 12% is in the top ten. CDR3 length: 16 residues. Trimming pared 2 bases from V and 8 bases from J, leaving 21 bases between. From germline, CDR1 is SGHVS and CDR2 FQNEAQ. The V gene is TRBV7-8, the J gene TRBJ1-2; TRBD1 might be the D (5 bases). The receptor was derived from an adult in good health. The sequenced sample was peripheral blood, obtained on day 0 of AZD1222 vaccination. The DNA for the CDR3 is TGTGCCAGCAGCTTAAGGGACGGCTACCGTCGTGAGGGCTACACCTTC. It yields the protein CASSLRDGYRREGYTF.